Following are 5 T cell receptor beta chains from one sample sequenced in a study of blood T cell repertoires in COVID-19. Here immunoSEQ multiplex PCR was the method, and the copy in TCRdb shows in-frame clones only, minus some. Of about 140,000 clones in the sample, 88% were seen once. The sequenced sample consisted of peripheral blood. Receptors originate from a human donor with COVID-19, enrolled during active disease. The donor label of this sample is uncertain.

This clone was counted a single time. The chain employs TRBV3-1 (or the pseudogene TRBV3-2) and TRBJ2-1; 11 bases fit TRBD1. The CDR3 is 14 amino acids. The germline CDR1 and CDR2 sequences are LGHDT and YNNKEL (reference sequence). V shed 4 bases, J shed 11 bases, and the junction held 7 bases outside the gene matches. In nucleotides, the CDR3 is TGTGCCAGCAGCCCAGGGGACAGGGGGTTCCAGCAGTTCTTC. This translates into CASSPGDRGFQQFF.

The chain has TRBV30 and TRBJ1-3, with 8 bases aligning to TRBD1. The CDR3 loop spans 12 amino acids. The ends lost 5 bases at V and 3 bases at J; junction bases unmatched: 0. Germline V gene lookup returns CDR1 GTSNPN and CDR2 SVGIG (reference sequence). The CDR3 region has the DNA TGTGCCTGGGACAGGGGTGGAAACACCATATATTTT. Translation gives CAWDRGGNTIYF.

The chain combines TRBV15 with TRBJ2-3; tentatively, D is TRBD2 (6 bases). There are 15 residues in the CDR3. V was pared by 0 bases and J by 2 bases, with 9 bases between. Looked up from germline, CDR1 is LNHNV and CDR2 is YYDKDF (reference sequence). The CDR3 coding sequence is TGTGCCACCAGCAGAGATAAGCGGGCCACAGATACGCAGTATTTT. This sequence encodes CATSRDKRATDTQYF.

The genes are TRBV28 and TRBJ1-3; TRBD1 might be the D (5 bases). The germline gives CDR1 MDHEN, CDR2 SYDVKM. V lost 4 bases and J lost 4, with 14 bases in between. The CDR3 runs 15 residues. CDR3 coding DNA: TGTGCCAGCAGTTCCCCCCCAGGGTCGGGAAACACCATATATTTT. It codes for CASSSPPGSGNTIYF.

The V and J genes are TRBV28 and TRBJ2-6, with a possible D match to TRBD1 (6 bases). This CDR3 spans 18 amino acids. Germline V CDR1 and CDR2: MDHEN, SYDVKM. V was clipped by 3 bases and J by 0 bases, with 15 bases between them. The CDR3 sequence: CASSFEIGQISGANVLTF. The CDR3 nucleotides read TGTGCCAGCAGTTTTGAAATCGGACAGATCTCTGGGGCCAACGTCCTGACTTTC.